One and the same sample provided the 16 T cell receptor beta chains below, sequenced in a study of tissue T cells after allogeneic stem cell transplantation. Stated time point: mouse harvest day 14 after allogeneic transplant. Mouse grafts combined 10^7 T-cell-depleted bone marrow cells with 10^6 splenic CD5+ T cells. Clones were read by immunoSEQ multiplex PCR, and TCRdb kept only the in-frame ones, dropping some. The sample lists 5,000 to 7,500 clones, over 45% occurring once. Specimen: gut tissue. These TCRs come from a female BALB/c mouse given C57BL/6 T cells with graft-versus-host disease after an allogeneic hematopoietic cell transplant.

About this clone itself: Genes and germline are mouse. The sequence runs out 1 residue before the end of the CDR3; the remainder is reconstructed from the germline J gene. The chain joins TRBV2 to TRBJ2-7; TRBD2 aligns across 9 bases. CDR3 length: 15 amino acids. The germline CDR1 and CDR2 sequences are LGHNA and YSYQKL. The V gene end was trimmed by 0 bases and the J gene end by 3 bases; junction bases not matched to a gene: 3. The CDR3 loop reads CASSQEVWGGYEQYF. The sequenced CDR3 bases are TGTGCCAGCAGCCAAGAAGTCTGGGGGGGCTATGAACAGTAC.

For this clone: Genes and germline come from the mouse. The CDR3 goes on 1 residue after the read ends, and that part is filled in from the germline J gene. This chain connects TRBV26 to TRBJ1-2; D not resolved. CDR1 and CDR2 from the germline V gene are KGHPV and FQNQEV (reference sequence). The CDR3 contains 12 residues. With 3 bases removed from V and 5 bases from J, the gap between germline ends came to 7 bases. The CDR3 protein is CASSLEKSDYTF. The DNA read from the CDR3 is TGTGCCAGCAGTCTCGAAAAATCCGACTACACC.

In the case of this clone: Gene names are mouse gene names. The read terminates 1 residue ahead of where the CDR3 ends, so the germline J gene completes it. The chain employs TRBV23 and TRBJ2-5; the table assigns TRBD1, which was not confirmed against the DNA. This CDR3 has 14 amino acids. The germline CDR1 and CDR2 sequences are KGHTA and FQNQQP. The CDR3 sequence: CSSSQLGQQDTQYF. The sequenced CDR3 bases are TGCTCCAGCAGTCAATTGGGACAACAAGACACCCAGTAC.

This clone was observed a single time. Any gene name here is a mouse gene name. The read terminates 1 residue ahead of where the CDR3 ends, so the germline J gene completes it. The chain links TRBV12-2 to TRBJ2-3, with 12 bases lining up with TRBD2. V lost 6 bases and J lost 8; bases outside the gene matches: 8. The CDR3 totals 14 residues. The germline V gene encodes CDR1 SGHLS and CDR2 HYDKME. The chain's CDR3 is CASAGLGGEGTLYF. CDR3 DNA, as far as it was read: TGTGCCAGCGCGGGACTGGGGGGAGAGGGAACGCTGTAT.

In its sample, this clone was seen a few times. The gene names here belong to mouse. The DNA ends 1 residue before the CDR3 does, and the rest of the CDR3 is filled in from the germline J gene. The chain links TRBV26 to TRBJ1-3; D gene uncertain. CDR1 is KGHPV and CDR2 is FQNQEV in the germline V gene (reference sequence). V was cut by 2 bases and J by 2 bases, with 7 bases left in between. The CDR3 has 14 amino acids. The covered CDR3 bases are TGTGCCAGCAGTCTGGAGAGTCCTGGAAATACGCTCTAT. Translation: CASSLESPGNTLY. The entire CDR3 sequence reads CASSLESPGNTLYF.

Comment on this clone: Genes here carry mouse names. The CDR3 bases that were read are TGCACCTGCAGTGCAGATGTACGGGCAAACACAGAAGTCTTC. Encoded protein: CTCSADVRANTEVF. The entire CDR3 reads CTCSADVRANTEVFF. The chain couples TRBV1 to TRBJ1-1; D not certain. The CDR3 end lies 1 residue beyond the end of the read and is filled in from the germline J gene. The V and J ends lost 0 bases and 0 bases respectively, with 8 bases between them. The germline V gene has CDR1 NSQYPW and CDR2 LRSPGD (reference sequence). CDR3 length equals 15 residues.

This clone has only a few counts. Mouse names are used for the genes. Read coverage stops 1 residue before the CDR3 terminus; the germline J gene supplies the remainder. The chain combines TRBV26 with TRBJ2-7, with D possibly being TRBD1 (7 bases). The ends were cut back, 6 bases at V and 2 bases at J, with 11 bases in the middle. The germline gives CDR1 KGHPV, CDR2 FQNQEV (reference sequence). This CDR3 has 13 amino acids. The CDR3 loop reads CASSRGEPYEQYF. The DNA read from the CDR3 is TGTGCCAGCAGCAGGGGGGAACCCTATGAACAGTAC.

This clone appeared a few times. Gene and germline names: mouse. The read is 1 residue too short to cover the CDR3 end, so that end is filled in from the germline J gene. The rearrangement uses TRBV26 and TRBJ1-1; maybe TRBD1 (5 bases). The CDR3 spans 11 residues. V was clipped by 2 bases and J by 8 bases, with 6 bases between them. The V gene's germline CDR1 is KGHPV and CDR2 FQNQEV (reference sequence). Here the CDR3 reads CASSLKGEVFF. The part of the CDR3 DNA that was read is TGTGCCAGCAGTCTGAAGGGGGAAGTCTTC.

This clone has only a few counts. Gene names are mouse gene names. The CDR3 end is not reached by the read, which stops 1 residue before it; the germline J gene fills it in. The chain recombines TRBV13-1 with TRBJ1-2; 10 nucleotides match TRBD1. The CDR3 has 14 residues. Germline V gives CDR1 NSHNY, CDR2 SYGAGN. The V segment lost 2 bases and the J segment 2 bases; nucleotides outside the gene matches: 0. The CDR3 reads CASSEGQGNSDYTF. The DNA read from the CDR3 is TGTGCCAGCAGTGAGGGACAGGGGAACTCCGACTACACC.

Points on this clone: Gene names are mouse gene names. The read ends 1 residue shy of where the CDR3 ends; the end is completed using the germline J gene. The chain is built from TRBV12-1 and TRBJ2-7; TRBD2 matches 8 bases. Trimming removed 6 bases from V and 4 bases from J; junction bases left unmatched: 7. Germline values: CDR1 SGHSN, CDR2 HYEKVE. The CDR3 has 13 amino acids. The DNA read from the CDR3 is TGTGCCAGCAGCTTAAACTGGGGGTATGAACAGTAC. It encodes CASSLNWGYEQY. The whole CDR3 reads CASSLNWGYEQYF.

To note about this clone: Mouse gene names and germline throughout. The read ends 1 residue early relative to the CDR3; the germline J gene fills the gap. J is TRBJ1-1 and V is TRBV23. The CDR3 consists of 13 residues. Germline V CDR1 and CDR2: KGHTA, FQNQQP. The CDR3 here is CSSSPGTNTEVFF. The sequenced CDR3 bases are TGCTCCAGCAGTCCTGGGACAAACACAGAAGTCTTC. Combining the CDR3 with reference TRBV23 and TRBJ1-1 gives the whole variable domain DAAVTQKPRYLIKMKGQEAEMKCIPEKGHTAVFWYQQKQSKELKFLIYFQNQQPLDQIDMVKERFSAVCPSSSLCSLGIRTCEAEDSALYLCSSSPGTNTEVFFGKGTRLTVV.

This clone was observed a few times. Genes and germline come from the mouse. The missing CDR3 end, 1 residue past where the read stops, is filled in from the germline J gene. V gene TRBV26 combines with J gene TRBJ2-4; unclear D gene. Trimming shortened V by 2 bases and J by 0 bases, and 9 bases separated the two germline ends. The length of the CDR3 is 15 residues. In germline, CDR1 is KGHPV, CDR2 FQNQEV (reference sequence). The DNA read from the CDR3 is TGTGCCAGCAGTCTGGCGGTCAGTAGTCAAAACACCTTGTAC. Its translation: CASSLAVSSQNTLY. The whole CDR3 sequence is CASSLAVSSQNTLYF.

On this clone itself: Gene and germline names: mouse. The missing CDR3 end, 1 residue past where the read stops, is filled in from the germline J gene. The V call is TRBV4, the J call TRBJ2-4; 9 nucleotides align to TRBD2. CDR3 length: 14 residues. With V trimmed by 5 bases and J by 3 bases, 3 bases remained unmatched. The germline gives CDR1 LGHDT, CDR2 YNNKQL (reference sequence). This CDR3 is CASSQTGGQNTLYF. The sequenced part of the CDR3 DNA is TGTGCCAGCAGCCAGACTGGGGGACAAAACACCTTGTAC.

Points on this clone: The genes and germline here are from mouse. The observed sequence ends 1 residue before the CDR3 terminus, with the missing tail filled in from the germline J gene. The J gene is TRBJ2-7, the V gene TRBV5; 10 nucleotides line up with TRBD2. The J segment lost 4 bases and the V segment lost 3 bases, leaving 0 bases of the junction unmatched. The CDR3 has 13 amino acids. Germline V lookup: CDR1 LGHNA, CDR2 YNLKQL (reference sequence). The CDR3 loop is CASSQGLGYEQYF. CDR3 bases read: TGTGCCAGCAGCCAGGGACTGGGGTATGAACAGTAC.

This clone rates as large. All gene names here are mouse names. The read ends 1 residue before the CDR3 terminus; that terminus is restored from the germline J gene. This sequence joins TRBV19 and TRBJ1-5; 10 positions match TRBD1. Germline-derived CDR1 and CDR2 are FNHDT and SITEND (reference sequence). V lost 1 base and J lost 3; bases outside the gene matches: 13. This CDR3 spans 19 amino acids. The CDR3 bases that were read are TGTGCCAGCAGTATAACCGCTCGACAGGGGGCGCGTGTCAACCAGGCTCCGCTT. Translation: CASSITARQGARVNQAPL. The CDR3 in full is CASSITARQGARVNQAPLF. Drawing the rest from reference TRBV19 and TRBJ1-5, the complete variable domain is GGIITQTPKFLIGQEGQKLTLKCQQNFNHDTMYWYRQDSGKGLRLIYYSITENDLQKGDLSEGYDASREKKSSFSLTVTSAQKNEMAVFLCASSITARQGARVNQAPLFGEGTRLSVL.

In the case of this clone: Germline and genes: mouse. The read finishes 1 residue shy of the CDR3 end, and the germline J gene is used to complete it. The chain uses TRBV23 and TRBJ1-4; the table names TRBD1, a call not compared with the DNA. Germline-derived CDR1 and CDR2 are KGHTA and FQNQQP. This CDR3 spans 15 amino acids. CDR3 sequence: CSSSPRQGANERLFF. The sequenced part of the CDR3 DNA is TGCTCCAGCAGTCCTCGACAGGGCGCCAACGAAAGATTATTT.